These T cell receptor beta chains were read from a single sample in a study of blood T cell repertoires in COVID-19. The repertoire was sequenced with immunoSEQ multiplex PCR; TCRdb's copy has only in-frame clones and lacks some. The top ten hold 10% to 15% of the sample, which has 84,000 or so clones, around four fifths seen once. The specimen sequenced was peripheral blood. The receptors were gathered from an older woman with active or convalescent COVID-19. Each CDR3 is given with its conserved first and last residue. D genes are given only for firm matches. Only some rows state a clone size, as once, few, many or a class for expanded clones.

CDR3 protein | CDR3 DNA | D gene | J gene | clone size | V gene
CASSLIGSGSEQFF | TGCGCCAGCAGCTTGATCGGCAGCGGCAGTGAGCAGTTCTTC | . | TRBJ2-1 | few | TRBV5-1
CASSLAGQYSNQPQHF | TGCGCCAGCAGCTTGGCAGGGCAGTATAGCAATCAGCCCCAGCATTTT | . | TRBJ1-5 | . | TRBV5-1
CASSSGRSGGAATDTQYF | TGCGCCAGCAGCTCGGGGCGGAGCGGAGGGGCGGCTACAGATACGCAGTATTTT | . | TRBJ2-3 | few | TRBV5-1
CASSLEAGARSGNTIYF | TGTGCCAGCAGCTTAGAAGCAGGGGCCCGCTCTGGAAACACCATATATTTT | . | TRBJ1-3 | few | TRBV11-2
CASSVGQGRTGELFF | TGCGCCAGCAGCGTAGGACAGGGAAGAACCGGGGAGCTGTTTTTT | TRBD1 | TRBJ2-2 | . | TRBV5-1
CATQGAVYNEQFF | TGTGCCACGCAGGGGGCTGTTTACAATGAGCAGTTCTTC | TRBD1 | TRBJ2-1 | . | TRBV24-1
CASSLNPGEMETQYF | TGTGCCAGCAGCTTAAACCCGGGGGAAATGGAGACCCAGTACTTC | . | TRBJ2-5 | . | TRBV7-2
CASRFGLAGGPGETQYF | TGCGCCAGCAGATTTGGACTAGCGGGGGGGCCAGGAGAGACCCAGTACTTC | TRBD2 | TRBJ2-5 | once | TRBV5-1
CASSSLRGGTGGSGELFF | TGTGCCAGCAGCTCCCTACGGGGAGGGACAGGGGGTAGCGGGGAGCTGTTTTTT | TRBD1 | TRBJ2-2 | . | TRBV11-2
CASSPSSYNSPLHF | TGTGCCAGCAGCCCCAGCTCCTATAATTCACCCCTCCACTTT | . | TRBJ1-6 | . | TRBV11-3
CASSDGIAGGAYEQYF | TGTGCCAGCAGTGATGGGATCGCCGGAGGGGCCTACGAGCAGTACTTC | . | TRBJ2-7 | . | TRBV6-1
CASSYRGLNTEAFF | TGTGCCAGCAGTTACAGGGGCTTGAACACTGAAGCTTTCTTT | . | TRBJ1-1 | . | TRBV6-6
CAIAPGHNSGNTIYF | TGTGCCATTGCGCCGGGACACAACTCTGGAAACACCATATATTTT | . | TRBJ1-3 | . | TRBV10-3
CASSLRIPGTGHTDTQYF | TGTGCCAGCAGCTTACGCATCCCCGGGACAGGTCACACAGATACGCAGTATTTT | TRBD1 | TRBJ2-3 | . | TRBV7-9
CASGDSALNQPQHF | TGTGCCAGCGGGGACAGCGCCCTGAATCAGCCCCAGCATTTT | TRBD1 | TRBJ1-5 | . | TRBV6-5
CASRRTGGINQPQHF | TGTGCCAGCAGGCGGACAGGGGGCATAAACCAGCCCCAGCATTTT | TRBD1 | TRBJ1-5 | . | TRBV27
CASSWAGGETQYF | TGTGCCAGCAGCTGGGCGGGGGGAGAGACCCAGTACTTC | TRBD2 | TRBJ2-5 | once | TRBV5-4
CASALGRDQPQHF | TGTGCCAGCGCTTTGGGCAGGGATCAGCCCCAGCATTTT | . | TRBJ1-5 | . | TRBV12-3/TRBV12-4
CASSPGGATGISPQHF | TGTGCCAGCAGCCCGGGGGGGGCGACAGGTATTTCTCCCCAGCATTTT | . | TRBJ1-5 | . | TRBV9
CASSRWTGANNEQFF | TGTGCCAGCAGCCGTTGGACAGGGGCTAACAATGAGCAGTTCTTC | TRBD1 | TRBJ2-1 | . | TRBV7-2
CASSPRSGGRTEAFF | TGTGCCAGCAGTCCCCGATCCGGGGGGCGCACTGAAGCTTTCTTT | . | TRBJ1-1 | . | TRBV25-1
CATLSSSYNEQFF | TGTGCCACCCTTTCTAGCTCCTACAATGAGCAGTTCTTC | . | TRBJ2-1 | once | TRBV10-3
CASSQNYGYTF | TGTGCCAGCAGTCAGAATTATGGCTACACCTTC | . | TRBJ1-2 | . | TRBV28
CASSKYPGTGYMTEAFF | TGTGCCAGCAGCAAGTACCCCGGGACAGGCTATATGACTGAAGCTTTCTTT | . | TRBJ1-1 | . | TRBV21-1
CASSEAGQGEAFF | TGTGCCAGCAGTGAAGCCGGACAGGGTGAAGCTTTCTTT | TRBD1 | TRBJ1-1 | . | TRBV2
CAGQTGTNEKLFF | TGTGCCGGCCAGACAGGAACTAATGAAAAACTGTTTTTT | . | TRBJ1-4 | few | TRBV2
CASSLTGQGYGYTF | TGCGCCAGCAGCTTGACAGGACAGGGCTATGGCTACACCTTC | TRBD1 | TRBJ1-2 | few | TRBV5-1
CASSVDRGYEQYF | TGTGCCAGCAGCGTTGACAGGGGCTACGAGCAGTACTTC | TRBD1 | TRBJ2-7 | . | TRBV5-5
CASSLMGLTNEKLFF | TGTGCCAGCAGTTTAATGGGGCTAACTAATGAAAAACTGTTTTTT | . | TRBJ1-4 | . | TRBV27
CASSSRTSGDYNEQFF | TGTGCCAGCAGCTCGAGGACTAGCGGAGACTACAATGAGCAGTTCTTC | TRBD2 | TRBJ2-1 | . | TRBV5-4
CASSSASGGVTDTQYF | TGTGCCAGCAGTTCGGCTAGCGGGGGCGTCACAGATACGCAGTATTTT | TRBD2 | TRBJ2-3 | . | TRBV6-2/TRBV6-3
CASSSRQGGAYTEAFF | TGTGCCAGCAGCTCCCGACAGGGGGGTGCGTACACTGAAGCTTTCTTT | TRBD1 | TRBJ1-1 | once | TRBV9
CASNFINRGQRYEQYF | TGTGCCAGCAACTTCATAAACAGGGGGCAAAGGTACGAGCAGTACTTC | TRBD1 | TRBJ2-7 | . | TRBV5-6
CASSPQVEQYF | TGTGCCAGCAGCCCCCAGGTCGAGCAGTACTTC | . | TRBJ2-7 | . | TRBV11-2
CATSDSSPGQGLGEQFF | TGTGCCACCAGTGATTCCTCGCCGGGACAGGGGCTGGGTGAGCAGTTCTTC | TRBD1 | TRBJ2-1 | . | TRBV24-1
CASSYPTGTGSPSDF | TGTGCCAGCAGTTACCCTACCGGGACAGGGTCTCCCTCGGACTTC | TRBD1 | TRBJ2-7 | . | TRBV6-2/TRBV6-3
CASTRTGDNYGYTF | TGTGCCAGCACCCGGACAGGGGACAACTATGGCTACACCTTC | TRBD1 | TRBJ1-2 | . | TRBV3-1/TRBV3-2
CASSDLGGKDYGYTF | TGTGCCAGCAGTGATCTTGGGGGGAAGGACTATGGCTACACCTTC | . | TRBJ1-2 | . | TRBV25-1
CASSLGAGKQETQYF | TGCGCCAGCAGCTTGGGGGCGGGCAAGCAAGAGACCCAGTACTTC | . | TRBJ2-5 | . | TRBV5-1
CASSYDGTGVEKLFF | TGCGCCAGCAGCTATGACGGGACAGGGGTTGAAAAACTGTTTTTT | TRBD1 | TRBJ1-4 | . | TRBV5-1
CASGRDSYTEAFF | TGTGCCAGCGGAAGGGACTCCTACACTGAAGCTTTCTTT | . | TRBJ1-1 | . | TRBV27